This T cell receptor (beta chain) is drawn from a study of cytomegalovirus exposure and HLA in healthy donors (dated by TCRdb to 2016 to 2017). As for the study more broadly: According to an earlier analysis of 587 of the donors, 150 million to 200 million T cells yielded 120 million or so unique TCR beta sequences and approximately 300 Gb of sequence data. Of the roughly 390 genotyped donors, over 65% fell in the genetic ancestry cluster associated with self-reported Caucasian donors. In an earlier analysis of roughly 600 of the donors, high-throughput TCR beta sequencing was used to judge whether each TCR beta V gene segment behaved as functional or pseudogenic. An early release that covered some 640 HLA-typed donors contained about 300 gigabases of sequencing data and 70 million to 100 million unique TCR sequences. The number of typed donors differed by locus: about 620-630 for A, B, C, DRB1 and DQB1; 522 for DQA1; 600 to 610 for DPA1; and around 470 for DPB1. Class I and class II HLA loci were covered by the typing at four-digit resolution. Among around 400 genotyped donors of the cohort, an average of approximately 240,000 unique TCR beta nucleotide sequences were sequenced per donor, about a sixth of them non-productive. To predict cytomegalovirus infection status, the study brought together high-throughput TCR immunosequencing, statistical association of individual TCRs with disease status, and machine learning. A handful of DR-DQ haplotypes were treated as single units for association and clustering because of strong linkage in the cohort. In a later genetic analysis, genome-wide SNP genotypes for about 55% of the roughly 700 donors were used, and that subset was treated as a discovery cohort. The T cell repertoires of around 730 subjects were profiled by immunosequencing and related to cytomegalovirus serostatus. The study aimed to test whether cataloging public T cell receptors could reveal signatures of past pathogen exposure. To study patterns of TCR occurrence, a later analysis re-analyzed previously published TCR beta repertoires from just over 650 donors and added high-resolution HLA genotyping. Along with the roughly 670-subject first cohort, a separate validation cohort of about 110 different subjects was used. All discovery cohort repertoires had been generated on a single sequencing platform. Donor age, sex, ethnicity and CMV serostatus were compiled together with the repertoire data. The later analysis used no new phenotypic data to find candidate immune exposures, relying instead on TCR beta sequences and their occurrence across donors.

Results the study describes overall, beyond this receptor: In a later analysis, the rate of TCR association differed among HLA loci, with DRB1 alleles having the most associated TCRs and HLA-C alleles having the fewest. The classifier was reported to diagnose cytomegalovirus status with high specificity and sensitivity in both the original cohort and the validation cohort. A later analysis found that HLA-associated TCR beta chains were more clonally expanded and had lower generation probabilities than equally common non-associated chains. The study gave a list of some 150 TCR beta chains associated with cytomegalovirus. In vitro tests confirmed that three of the cytomegalovirus-associated TCR beta chains recognize cytomegalovirus antigens. In this cohort, only TCR beta chains were sequenced, and detectable features were limited by the absence of alpha or paired-chain data. Assigning TCR associations to individual alleles was difficult when HLA alleles, especially DR and DQ, strongly co-occurred. Several of the top co-occurrence clusters appeared to be linked to parvovirus B19, influenza, CMV and Epstein-Barr virus, according to a later analysis. Correlated functional status among segregating V segments might be attributable to linkage disequilibrium, but an unknown experimental factor could not be ruled out. In a later genetic analysis, fewer N-insertions in productive TCRs were reported among donors in an Asian-associated ancestry cluster than the roughly 700-donor mean. The only immune exposure information available for the cohort was CMV serostatus. V-gene and J-gene trimming of TCR beta chains was associated with a missense DCLRE1C variant in a later genetic analysis, and the association was replicated in an independent cohort. Broadly in line with IMGT annotations, most TCR beta V segments showed up in productive rearrangements about 87% or about 30% of the time in an earlier analysis of some 590 of the donors. The presence/absence analyses assumed that sequencing depth was roughly uniform across donors, and that assumption may not be true. A later analysis associated 15,000 or so TCR beta sequences with specific HLA alleles at a false discovery rate of 0.05. Because HLA typing was missing for some donors at each locus, association tests included only the typed subset. A later analysis found that most CMV-associated TCR beta chains appeared HLA-restricted, with HLA associations seemingly driven largely by CMV exposure. Across donors, most TCR sequences were observed very rarely, whereas some public TCRs were present in many individuals. The sequencing pipeline was judged likely to have produced a cluster of highly shared sequence variants as a technical artifact. It was suggested by the authors that the approach could potentially be generalized to other disease states and immunological phenotypes. The earlier analysis of a few hundred of the donors excluded roughly 16 rarely observed V segments, including chromosome 9 orphons, because counts were too low. Some IMGT-functional V segments, including TRBV6-2 and TRBV6-3, could not be distinguished by the 87-base-pair reads and were therefore excluded. A further reported finding was that TCR beta sequences accurately predicted the HLA-A and HLA-B alleles for most subjects in the first cohort.

Details on this clone: Its recognized antigen is unknown. There are no base qualities to consult, and no much larger clone falls within one base.

The library was generated by the immunoSEQ multiplex PCR assay. For the multiplex PCR, a mixture combining 60 forward primers for TCR Vbeta segments and 13 reverse primers for TCR Jbeta segments was used. Amplification of the CDR3 region of rearranged TCR beta genes was performed with a multiplex PCR assay on genomic DNA. The amplified TCR beta libraries were sequenced on the Illumina HiSeq System as 87-base-pair reads. The paper's processing steps were these. A later analysis tallied around 82 million unique TCR beta chains across the 666 repertoires, and around 9.9 million of those chains were shared by two or more donors. Raw reads were error-corrected and collapsed into unique sequences with a nearest-neighbor algorithm that merged closely related sequences to remove PCR and sequencing errors. Alignment of CDR3 sequences to IMGT reference sequences was used to assign V, D and J gene segments. For a sequence to be retained, a match of at least six nucleotides to both a V gene segment and a J gene segment was required. Rearrangements were called productive when the CDR3 lacked stop codons and stayed in frame with V and J; all others were non-productive. CDR3 was defined by IMGT convention, running from the second conserved V-encoded cysteine to the conserved J-encoded phenylalanine. The earlier analysis of about 610 of the donors excluded sequences that lacked an unambiguous match to a single V gene segment. In an earlier analysis of more than 500 of the donors, a V segment was called functional when productive rearrangements were above 56.7%, and segregating when the standard deviation between donors exceeded 5%. A statistical classification framework was developed to diagnose cytomegalovirus status using the catalog of TCR beta chain sequences. V and J gene assignment, in a later analysis, came from comparing TCR nucleotide sequences with IMGT/GENE-DB human TR gene sequences. Using the TCRdist pipeline, a later analysis assigned CDR3 sequences along with most-parsimonious VDJ recombination scenarios. In a later analysis, each TCR beta chain was defined by its CDR3 amino acid sequence together with its V-gene family, and reads without a unique V-gene family were excluded. In a later analysis, 550 to 650 highly shared, low-generation-probability nucleotide sequences were removed to address suspected cross-contamination and a sequencing artifact. In a later analysis, a clonal expansion index for each public chain was calculated from normalized within-repertoire ranks of inferred template counts. In a later analysis, generation probabilities were computed using a VDJ recombination model fitted to out-of-frame rearrangements, and the results were checked against IGoR. A later analysis scored TCR-TCR, TCR-HLA and TCR-CMV co-occurrence with hypergeometric tests, applying a repertoire-size bias correction to TCR pairs. False discovery rates were estimated in a later analysis by permuting HLA or CMV assignments 20 times. In a later analysis, co-occurring TCRs were grouped with DBSCAN, and TCRdist sequence similarity was added when clustering was performed within HLA-allele-positive subsets. Repertoires with fewer than 30,000 or more than 120,000 public chains, plus five repertoires with anomalous nucleotide sharing, were excluded from co-occurrence clustering. TCRdb re-hosts the immuneACCESS table, in-frame sequences only. Its copies lack some clones; in the studies checked, an unresolved V gene accounts for under half of them, and the cause for the rest is not known. The DNA gave D and trimming, while V, J and clone size come from that table. This sample is represented by under 200,000 clones; about three quarters of them were singletons. About 2.3% of the sample comes from the top ten.

The cohort comprised fewer than 700 healthy bone marrow donors. At the time of sampling, all cohort members were nominally healthy, though unrecorded immune exposures were likely present. The donor was CMV seronegative and was included in the group of 352 seronegative cohort members. A peripheral blood sample was provided by each donor, and peripheral blood mononuclear cells were used for TCR beta sequencing. Genomic DNA extraction from the blood cell samples was performed with the Qiagen DNeasy Blood Extraction Kit. The germline V gene provides CDR1 SGHDT and CDR2 YYEEEE. The CDR3, from cysteine to phenylalanine, totals 17 residues. The kept DNA is CDR3 alone, 51 bases in frame from the first base. A distance of 23 bases separates the germline ends of V and J, which lose 5 bases and 4 bases respectively.

This chain joins TRBV5-6 to TRBJ2-3; the D gene is possibly TRBD2, with 6 bases matching. This TCR was recovered from a female donor in good health and CMV-seronegative. Material: PBMCs. The CDR3 has the sequence CASRRVGWGVSSDTQYF. The DNA is TGTGCCAGCAGGCGTGTAGGGTGGGGGGTTTCATCAGATACGCAGTATTTT.